This T cell receptor beta chain was sequenced in a study of blood T cell repertoires in COVID-19. The CDR3 spans 13 residues. Trimming removed 1 base from V and 6 bases from J, with 9 bases in between. Germline V lookup: CDR1 SGHVS, CDR2 FQNEAQ. As handled by the study authors: Estimation of nucleated cell counts was performed using reference gene primer amplification. Only in-frame clones appear in the TCRdb table, and some are missing; sequencing was by immunoSEQ multiplex PCR. V, J and clone size are those of that table, while D and trimming were read from the DNA. The table shows under 65,000 clones, with about nine tenths occurring only once.

V usage is TRBV7-8 and J usage is TRBJ1-2; no clear D gene. The sample consisted of peripheral blood. This receptor was identified in a woman older than 75 with COVID-19, enrolled during active disease. The CDR3 loop reads CASSLGGRDGYTF. The CDR3 DNA sequence: TGTGCCAGCAGCTTAGGAGGGCGCGATGGCTACACCTTC.